Presented here are 14 T cell receptor beta chains from one specimen sequenced in a study of post-analysis software for immune sequencing data. No antigen has been assigned to these receptors. The authors incorporated unique molecular identifiers into the TCR beta cDNA libraries. TCRdb ran MiXCR on the PCR reads and lists one entry per CDR3 protein. The sample consists of roughly 430,000 distinct CDR3 sequences, 39% of them appearing once. Study conclusions and caveats: TRBV5-6, TRBV5-1 and TRBV20-1 were among a handful of TRBV segments more frequent in patients than controls.

Sequences were obtained from blood. These receptors all come from a girl aged 2-10 years with multiple sclerosis.

This chain links TRBV12-3 or TRBV12-4 with TRBJ1-2; D is ambiguous. This CDR3 has 14 amino acids. V was shortened by 7 bases and J by 7 bases, with 19 bases between the two germline ends. CDR3 DNA sequence: TGTGCCAGCACCAAAGTGAAGGAGGGAAGTGGCTACACCTTC. It yields the protein CASTKVKEGSGYTF.

The chain couples TRBV12-3 or TRBV12-4 to TRBJ2-3, with D perhaps matching TRBD2 (5 bases). V dropped 5 bases and J dropped 0 bases, with 9 bases sitting between them. There are 14 residues in the CDR3. CDR3 region: CASSPWESTDTQYF. The CDR3 region has the DNA TGTGCCAGCAGTCCCTGGGAGAGCACAGATACGCAGTATTTT.

The V call is TRBV12-3 or TRBV12-4, the J call TRBJ2-1; TRBD1 or TRBD2 may be the D gene (5 bases each). The DNA end is a closer match to TRBJ2-7, so the J assignment may be wrong. The CDR3 runs 15 residues. DNA of the CDR3: TGTGCCAGCAAACTCCGGGACGGCGGGTACAATGAGCAGTACTTC. Translating gives CASKLRDGGYNEQYF.

This clonotype turned up a few times. The V call is TRBV20-1, the J call TRBJ2-1, with TRBD2 matching 9 bases. This CDR3 is built from 17 residues. J lost 8 bases, V lost 3 bases, and 17 bases had no gene match. Germline V gives CDR1 DFQATT, CDR2 SNEGSKA (reference sequence). The CDR3 coding sequence is TGCAGTGCTAGGGGGTTGGCTAGCGGGAAATGGGACGATGAGCAGTTCTTC. Encoded protein: CSARGLASGKWDDEQFF.

This clonotype has more than one count but fewer than ten. The chain has TRBV9 and TRBJ2-3; no definite D call. The ends were cut back, 2 bases at V and 1 base at J, with 11 bases in the middle. CDR3 size: 15 residues. Germline assignment: CDR1 SGDLS and CDR2 YYNGEE. The CDR3 protein is CASSVFLLGTDTQYF. CDR3 bases: TGTGCCAGCAGCGTCTTCCTTTTAGGCACAGATACGCAGTATTTT.

The chain carries TRBV13 and TRBJ2-4; 8 bases map to TRBD1. The J call may be mistaken, given a closer DNA end match to TRBJ2-7. The germline gives CDR1 PRHDT, CDR2 FYEKMQ (reference sequence). This CDR3 is 16 amino acids long. CDR3 sequence (DNA): TGTGCCAGCAGCTTAGGTACAGGACAGGGTCCTCACGAGCAGTACTTC. Protein product: CASSLGTGQGPHEQYF.

J is TRBJ2-1 and V is TRBV15, with 7 nucleotides matching TRBD1. The CDR3 spans 15 residues. Germline V gene lookup returns CDR1 LNHNV and CDR2 YYDKDF (reference sequence). Unmatched junction bases numbered 8, after V lost 1 base and J lost 8 bases. Written as DNA, the CDR3 is TGTGCCACCAGCAGAGGGACAGGTGGGAAGTATGAGCAGTTCTTC. This gives the protein CATSRGTGGKYEQFF.

The chain couples TRBV28 to TRBJ1-4; a weak D match, TRBD1 (6 bases). V shed 6 bases and J shed 7 bases, with 12 bases lying between them. CDR3 length: 13 amino acids. Germline V gene data show CDR1 as MDHEN and CDR2 as SYDVKM. Here the CDR3 reads CASRRTVSEKLFF. The CDR3 region has the DNA TGTGCCAGCAGGAGGACAGTAAGTGAAAAACTGTTTTTT.

This clonotype was seen a few times. The genes are TRBV5-1 and TRBJ2-7, with 9 bases aligning to TRBD1. This CDR3 is built from 15 residues. Germline V gene lookup returns CDR1 SGHRS and CDR2 YFSETQ. The trim removed 4 bases at V and 5 bases at J, leaving 10 bases unmatched. In DNA, the CDR3 is TGCGCCAGCAGCACCAGGACAGGGGAGGTCCACGAGCAGTACTTC. This translates into CASSTRTGEVHEQYF.

This clonotype has a handful of counts. The chain is built from TRBV20-1 and TRBJ1-2, with unresolved D. Trimming pared 5 bases from V and 4 bases from J, leaving 14 bases between. CDR1 is DFQATT, CDR2 SNEGSKA, per germline (reference sequence). There are 13 residues in the CDR3. CDR3 loop: CSAYLTAGYGYTF. DNA of the CDR3: TGCAGTGCTTACTTGACCGCAGGCTATGGCTACACCTTC.

This clonotype was found a few times. The chain uses TRBV29-1 and TRBJ2-5, with TRBD2 identical over 7 bases. Germline values: CDR1 SQVTM, CDR2 ANQGSEA. The CDR3 runs to 11 residues. CDR3 DNA sequence: TGCAGAGGCGCACGGGAGGAGGCCCAGTACTTC. Protein product: CRGAREEAQYF.

The chain carries TRBV20-1 and TRBJ2-5; tentative D call: TRBD1 (6 bases). Germline V lookup: CDR1 DFQATT, CDR2 SNEGSKA (reference sequence). V gave up 5 bases and J gave up 11 bases, with 21 bases separating them. The CDR3 is 13 amino acids. The CDR3 here is CSAPLGGEDEQYF. In DNA form, the CDR3 reads TGCAGTGCTCCGCTTGGGGGCGAGGATGAGCAGTACTTC.

On this clonotype itself: Here the CDR3 omits its conserved ending phenylalanine or tryptophan, so a read error is the likely source. The chain links TRBV7-9 to TRBJ1-5, with 8 bases fitting TRBD1. J lost 6 bases, V lost 6 bases, and 4 bases had no gene match. Germline CDR1 reads SEHNR; CDR2 reads FQNEAQ (reference sequence). The CDR3 length is 13 residues. The CDR3: CASSPQGAQPQHV. In DNA, the CDR3 is TGTGCCAGCAGTCCCCAGGGGGCTCAGCCCCAGCATGTT.

The chain uses TRBV29-1 and TRBJ2-1; 13 bases agree with TRBD2. Germline V gene data show CDR1 as SQVTM and CDR2 as ANQGSEA. The J segment lost 10 bases and the V segment lost 8 bases, leaving 11 bases of the junction unmatched. The CDR3 contains 14 residues. CDR3 coding DNA: TGCAGCATATTACTAGCGGGAGGGCCGAGAGAGCAGTTCTTC. It yields the protein CSILLAGGPREQFF.